These 23 T cell receptor beta chains share one sample of origin, sequenced in a study of blood T cell repertoires in COVID-19. Profiling relied on immunoSEQ multiplex PCR, and the TCRdb table lists in-frame clones only, not all of them. In the table there are under 200,000 clones, 80% of which are singletons. Sequenced material: PBMCs or T cells enriched from blood (not recorded which). All receptors come from a woman in her fifties or sixties who had recovered from COVID-19.

The chain links TRBV29-1 to TRBJ2-7, with 7 nucleotides matching TRBD1. The junction had 6 bases not matched to a gene; V was cut back by 7 bases and J by 3 bases. Germline CDR1 SQVTM, CDR2 ANQGSEA. There are 12 residues in the CDR3. CDR3 sequence (DNA): TGCAGCGCGTGGACAGGAGACTACGAGCAGTACTTC. The encoded protein is CSAWTGDYEQYF.

This clone was found many times. CDR3 loop: CASSPKLRDSSTGELFF. Written as DNA, the CDR3 is TGTGCCAGCAGCCCAAAGCTCCGGGACAGCAGTACCGGGGAGCTGTTTTTT. This chain connects TRBV5-5 to TRBJ2-2, with 7 nucleotides matching TRBD1. CDR1 is SGHKS and CDR2 is YYEKEE in the germline V gene (reference sequence). The V and J ends lost 4 bases and 5 bases, in that order; junction bases with no gene match: 14. CDR3 size: 17 residues.

This clone is a singleton in its sample. In DNA form, the CDR3 reads TGTGCCAGCATCTCCTGGGGGGGCGCGAGGACTGAAGCTTTCTTT. This encodes CASISWGGARTEAFF. The J gene is TRBJ1-1, the V gene TRBV7-2; D is perhaps TRBD1 (6 bases). Germline loops: CDR1 SGHTA, CDR2 FQGNSA. V lost 7 bases, J lost 5 bases, and 20 bases lay in between. The CDR3 extends over 15 amino acids.

In its sample, this clone was seen a few times. V is TRBV30 and J is TRBJ2-7; perhaps TRBD1 as D (5 bases). Looked up from germline, CDR1 is GTSNPN and CDR2 is SVGIG (reference sequence). Deletions cut 8 bases from V and 7 bases from J, with 15 bases between. This CDR3 is built from 11 residues. The DNA for the CDR3 is TGTGCCCACGGGCAGGGTGGGGAGCAGTACTTC. Its protein product is CAHGQGGEQYF.

Only a few counts were recorded for this clone. V is TRBV5-1 and J is TRBJ2-5, with 8 bases that match TRBD1. V trimming: 4 bases; J trimming: 7 bases; junction bases outside the gene matches: 9. Germline V gene data show CDR1 as SGHRS and CDR2 as YFSETQ. The CDR3 length is 14 residues. The CDR3 nucleotides are TGCGCCAGCAGCCCCGGGACAGGAGAGGGGACCCAGTACTTC. Amino acids: CASSPGTGEGTQYF.

The rearrangement joins TRBV18 to TRBJ2-5, with TRBD2 matching over 7 bases. Germline trimming cut 5 bases from V and 7 bases from J; bases unmatched to any gene: 4. Germline V gives CDR1 KGHSH, CDR2 LQKENI. The length of the CDR3 is 12 residues. The CDR3 here is CASSREGSTQYF. Written as DNA, the CDR3 is TGTGCCAGCTCAAGGGAGGGGTCGACCCAGTACTTC.

V gene TRBV3-1 (or the pseudogene TRBV3-2) combines with J gene TRBJ2-6; 9 nucleotides line up with TRBD1. This CDR3 spans 18 amino acids. In germline, CDR1 is LGHDT, CDR2 YNNKEL (reference sequence). With V trimmed by 0 bases and J by 4 bases, 7 bases remained unmatched. In nucleotides, the CDR3 is TGTGCCAGCAGCCAAGAGGGGACAGGGATGGCAGGGGCCAACGTCCTGACTTTC. Its translation: CASSQEGTGMAGANVLTF.

This clone appeared many times. The chain combines TRBV7-9 with TRBJ2-3; tentative D call: TRBD1 (5 bases). Germline loops: CDR1 SEHNR, CDR2 FQNEAQ (reference sequence). V was trimmed by 6 bases and J by 0 bases, leaving 10 bases between them. The CDR3 is 14 amino acids. CDR3 residues: CASSMDTSTDTQYF. In DNA form, the CDR3 reads TGTGCCAGCAGTATGGACACGAGCACAGATACGCAGTATTTT.

The gene calls are TRBV4-1 and TRBJ2-3; D is uncertain. The CDR3 is made up of 13 amino acids. V was shortened by 1 base and J by 2 bases, with 4 bases between the two germline ends. Germline CDR1 MGHRA, CDR2 YSYEKL. The CDR3 reads CASSQVNTDTQYF. The CDR3 nucleotides are TGCGCCAGCAGCCAAGTTAACACAGATACGCAGTATTTT.

This clone was observed at least ten times. The chain is built from TRBV10-1 and TRBJ2-1; no firm D call. The length of the CDR3 is 13 residues. Trimming stripped 6 bases from V and 10 bases from J, with 16 bases between. Germline V CDR1 and CDR2: WNHNN, SYGVQD (reference sequence). The CDR3 region is CASSTKGESEQFF. The CDR3 DNA is TGCGCCAGCAGCACGAAAGGAGAATCCGAGCAGTTCTTC.

This clone has just a few counts. The chain combines TRBV5-1 with TRBJ1-1; no firm D call. Germline-derived CDR1 and CDR2 are SGHRS and YFSETQ. The CDR3 totals 14 residues. Trimming took off 5 bases at V and 1 base at J, with 12 bases between the two ends. CDR3 amino acids: CASRILRGNTEAFF. The CDR3 DNA reads TGCGCCAGCAGGATATTGCGGGGGAACACTGAAGCTTTCTTT.

The chain carries TRBV5-1 and TRBJ1-1, with 8 bases lining up with TRBD1. CDR1 is SGHRS, CDR2 YFSETQ, per germline. The V gene end was trimmed by 3 bases and the J gene end by 5 bases; junction bases not matched to a gene: 9. CDR3 length: 15 residues. CDR3 nucleotide sequence: TGCGCCAGCAGCTATACCGGACAGGGAGGAACTGAAGCTTTCTTT. Translating it yields CASSYTGQGGTEAFF.

This chain uses TRBV5-1 with TRBJ1-2; D may be TRBD1 (5 bases). The CDR3 loop spans 13 amino acids. Trimming removed 0 bases at V and 6 bases at J, with 9 bases between. Germline CDR1 reads SGHRS; CDR2 reads YFSETQ. The CDR3 loop reads CASSLDQGNGYTF. CDR3 nucleotide sequence: TGCGCCAGCAGCTTGGATCAGGGAAATGGCTACACCTTC.

V usage is TRBV6-1 and J usage is TRBJ2-7, with 10 bases identical to TRBD1. The CDR3 length is 12 residues. Germline V gene lookup returns CDR1 MNHNS and CDR2 SASEGT. V shed 10 bases, J shed 4 bases, and the junction held 4 bases outside the gene matches. As DNA, the CDR3 is TGTGCCATCCGGGACAGGGGTTACGAGCAGTACTTC. Translating it yields CAIRDRGYEQYF.

The rearrangement joins TRBV12-5 to TRBJ2-7; 11 bases line up with TRBD2. The junction had 7 bases not matched to a gene; V was cut back by 0 bases and J by 0 bases. Per the germline V gene, CDR1 is LGHNT and CDR2 is FRNRAP. CDR3 size: 18 residues. The CDR3 DNA reads as TGTGCTAGTGGTTTGGTACTACGACTAGCGGGGATCTCCTACGAGCAGTACTTC. Its translation is CASGLVLRLAGISYEQYF.

This chain joins TRBV24-1 and TRBJ1-4; 8 nucleotides align to TRBD1. With 5 bases clipped from V and 8 bases from J, the junction kept 6 bases outside the gene matches. This CDR3 contains 14 residues. The V gene's germline CDR1 is KGHDR and CDR2 SFDVKD. The CDR3 nucleotides read TGTGCCACCAGTGCCGCGACAGGGGCCGAAAAACTGTTTTTT. Translation gives CATSAATGAEKLFF.

The genes are TRBV9 and TRBJ1-3; TRBD1 might be the D (6 bases). Germline V lookup: CDR1 SGDLS, CDR2 YYNGEE. The CDR3 consists of 17 residues. Trimming shortened V by 3 bases and J by 0 bases, and 16 bases separated the two germline ends. As DNA, the CDR3 is TGTGCCAGCAGCGGGGGGCCCAGGGAATACTCTGGAAACACCATATATTTT. This translates into CASSGGPREYSGNTIYF.

Only one count was recorded for this clone. V and J are TRBV6-5 and TRBJ1-5; the match to TRBD1 covers 10 bases. J lost 6 bases, V lost 5 bases, and 7 bases had no gene match. CDR3 length: 15 residues. Germline V CDR1 and CDR2: MNHEY, SVGAGI. The DNA of the CDR3 is TGTGCCAGCAGTCAACCGGGACAGGGGTTTCAGCCCCAGCATTTT. Protein product: CASSQPGQGFQPQHF.

The chain links TRBV6-1 to TRBJ2-2, with 12 bases matching TRBD2. The germline gives CDR1 MNHNS, CDR2 SASEGT. This CDR3 is built from 16 residues. The V segment lost 2 bases and the J segment 7 bases; nucleotides outside the gene matches: 5. CDR3 bases: TGTGCCAGCAGTGAATCTACTAGCGGGGGGAACGGGGAGCTGTTTTTT. It codes for CASSESTSGGNGELFF.

This clone was seen only a few times. The rearrangement uses TRBV12-1 and TRBJ1-5; the table's D call, TRBD1, was not checked against the DNA. TRBV12-1 is a listed pseudogene. There are 13 residues in the CDR3. CDR3 bases: TGTGCCAGCAGCTGCAGGGGAGATCAGCCCCAGCATTTT. Protein sequence: CASSCRGDQPQHF.

The rearrangement joins TRBV6-2 or TRBV6-3 to TRBJ2-7; D is uncertain. Germline V gives CDR1 MNHEY, CDR2 SVGEGT. The CDR3 sequence is 12 residues long. V was cut by 1 base and J by 2 bases, with 3 bases left in between. This chain's CDR3 is CASSYLTYEQYF. CDR3 DNA sequence: TGTGCCAGCAGTTACTTAACCTACGAGCAGTACTTC.

The chain joins TRBV9 to TRBJ1-5, with D unresolved. The CDR3 is made up of 12 amino acids. Germline loops: CDR1 SGDLS, CDR2 YYNGEE. Trimming took off 6 bases at V and 0 bases at J, with 4 bases between the two ends. The CDR3 sequence is CASTYSNQPQHF. Written as DNA, the CDR3 is TGTGCCAGCACCTATAGCAATCAGCCCCAGCATTTT.

V gene TRBV4-1 combines with J gene TRBJ1-6; 8 positions agree with TRBD1. The CDR3 runs 18 residues. V dropped 0 bases and J dropped 6; count of bases not matched to a gene: 10. Germline assignment: CDR1 MGHRA and CDR2 YSYEKL. CDR3 protein: CASSQDPGGADLNSPLHF. The DNA for the CDR3 is TGCGCCAGCAGCCAAGATCCAGGGGGCGCAGATCTTAATTCACCCCTCCACTTT.